These 20 T cell receptor beta chains originate from one sample sequenced in a study of blood T cell repertoires in COVID-19. Clones were read by immunoSEQ multiplex PCR, and TCRdb kept only the in-frame ones, dropping some. The table has about 150,000 clones, 84% seen once; the top ten hold around 7.9%. The specimen was PBMCs or T cells enriched from blood (not recorded which). The source is a man aged 45-60 years who had recovered from COVID-19.

The CDR3 reads CSGKTGPFGKLFF. The CDR3 DNA follows: TGCAGCGGGAAGACAGGACCCTTCGGAAAACTGTTTTTT. V is TRBV29-1 and J is TRBJ1-4; D perhaps matches TRBD1 (6 bases). The V end was cut by 7 bases, the J end by 10 bases, with 19 bases between. The V gene's germline CDR1 is SQVTM and CDR2 ANQGSEA. CDR3 length: 13 residues.

The rearrangement uses TRBV2 and TRBJ1-2; 10 bases are shared with TRBD1. The length of the CDR3 is 13 residues. CDR1 SNHLY and CDR2 FYNNEI come from the germline V gene. Trimming took 7 bases from V and 13 from J; bases not matched to a gene: 12. As DNA, the CDR3 is TGTGCCAGCAATAGACAGGGGGCTTTCGGGGGCACCTTC. It is translated as CASNRQGAFGGTF.

This chain links TRBV5-6 with TRBJ2-5, with 8 bases aligning to TRBD2. The J segment lost 2 bases and the V segment lost 2 bases, leaving 8 bases of the junction unmatched. The CDR3 runs to 16 residues. Germline V gene lookup returns CDR1 SGHDT and CDR2 YYEEEE. Here the CDR3 reads CASSLTRVAGQETQYF. In DNA form, the CDR3 reads TGTGCCAGCAGCTTAACGCGGGTAGCGGGGCAAGAGACCCAGTACTTC.

V and J are TRBV3-1 (or the pseudogene TRBV3-2) and TRBJ1-3; D possibly corresponds to TRBD1 (6 bases). Germline assignment: CDR1 LGHDT and CDR2 YNNKEL (reference sequence). Trimming cost V 8 bases and J 0 bases, with 14 bases left between them. The CDR3 sequence is 15 residues long. For the CDR3, the DNA is TGTGCCAGCGCTCCCCAGGGGCGCTCTGGAAACACCATATATTTT. As protein: CASAPQGRSGNTIYF.

The chain links TRBV11-2 to TRBJ1-4; a weak D match, TRBD1 (5 bases). Germline-derived CDR1 and CDR2 are SGHAT and FQNNGV. The CDR3 covers 15 residues. V shed 4 bases and J shed 0 bases, with 9 bases lying between them. CDR3 bases: TGTGCCAGCAGCTCATACAGGACAACTAATGAAAAACTGTTTTTT. Protein: CASSSYRTTNEKLFF.

The chain combines TRBV18 with TRBJ2-5; TRBD2 is a possible D gene (5 bases). Germline CDR1 KGHSH, CDR2 LQKENI. The CDR3 is 15 amino acids. V lost 2 bases to trimming and J lost 1 base, with 11 bases between them. In DNA, the CDR3 is TGTGCCAGCTCACCAATAAGGACTTCCCAAGAGACCCAGTACTTC. Its protein product is CASSPIRTSQETQYF.

This sequence joins TRBV27 and TRBJ1-1; 9 bases match TRBD1. The germline gives CDR1 MNHEY, CDR2 SMNVEV (reference sequence). The CDR3 runs 16 residues. J lost 4 bases, V lost 5 bases, and 11 bases had no gene match. CDR3 sequence (DNA): TGTGCCAGCAGTATTATTGGGGACAGGGAGCTCACTGAAGCTTTCTTT. It translates to CASSIIGDRELTEAFF.

This clone was seen more than once but under ten times. The genes are TRBV15 and TRBJ2-7, with D maybe TRBD1 (6 bases). The CDR3 totals 14 residues. Germline V gene data show CDR1 as LNHNV and CDR2 as YYDKDF (reference sequence). The ends were cut back, 1 base at V and 2 bases at J, with 9 bases in the middle. CDR3 in DNA: TGTGCCACCAGCAGAGGGACAGTCACCTACGAGCAGTACTTC. Its protein is CATSRGTVTYEQYF.

The chain is built from TRBV7-2 and TRBJ2-2; D not resolved. Germline V gene data show CDR1 as SGHTA and CDR2 as FQGNSA. The CDR3 is 14 amino acids. The ends were cut back, 5 bases at V and 7 bases at J, with 14 bases in the middle. CDR3 sequence: CASSLDRVVGELFF. Written as DNA, the CDR3 is TGTGCCAGCAGCCTAGACCGAGTTGTCGGGGAGCTGTTTTTT.

This rearrangement joins TRBV6-5 to TRBJ1-4, with D maybe TRBD1 (6 bases). With 2 bases removed from V and 3 bases from J, the gap between germline ends came to 13 bases. Per the germline V gene, CDR1 is MNHEY and CDR2 is SVGAGI. This CDR3 contains 16 residues. CDR3 in DNA: TGTGCCAGCAGTTACGCGGGGGGGCCCGCTAATGAAAAACTGTTTTTT. It yields the protein CASSYAGGPANEKLFF.

V and J are TRBV5-1 and TRBJ1-6; 7 bases are a match to TRBD1. Germline V gene lookup returns CDR1 SGHRS and CDR2 YFSETQ. V trimming: 0 bases; J trimming: 6 bases; junction bases outside the gene matches: 3. The CDR3 has 15 residues. CDR3 protein: CASSLDGTANSPLHF. Written as DNA, the CDR3 is TGCGCCAGCAGCTTGGACGGGACAGCTAATTCACCCCTCCACTTT.

The chain is built from TRBV5-1 and TRBJ2-1, with TRBD2 matching 8 bases. The CDR3 spans 16 residues. V dropped 4 bases and J dropped 4; count of bases not matched to a gene: 10. Germline-derived CDR1 and CDR2 are SGHRS and YFSETQ. DNA for the CDR3: TGCGCCAGCAGCATATCCCAGCGGGGGATTTACAATGAGCAGTTCTTC. Encoded protein: CASSISQRGIYNEQFF.

The chain has TRBV11-3 and TRBJ1-1, with unresolved D. CDR1 SGHNT and CDR2 YENEEA come from the germline V gene. The CDR3 loop spans 13 amino acids. Trimming took 1 base from V and 1 from J, leaving 4 bases between them. CDR3 amino acids: CASSLVQNTEAFF. The CDR3 DNA follows: TGTGCCAGCAGCTTAGTCCAGAACACTGAAGCTTTCTTT.

J is TRBJ1-2 and V is TRBV6-2 or TRBV6-3; the D is unclear. The CDR3 extends over 12 amino acids. Germline values: CDR1 MNHEY, CDR2 SVGEGT. Trimming took off 5 bases at V and 7 bases at J, with 11 bases between the two ends. CDR3: CASSGDRFGYTF. The DNA of the CDR3 is TGTGCCAGCAGTGGAGACCGGTTTGGCTACACCTTC.

The rearrangement joins TRBV9 to TRBJ2-3, with 16 positions matching TRBD2. V shed 3 bases, J shed 6 bases, and the junction held 7 bases outside the gene matches. The CDR3 is 17 residues long. Germline CDR1 reads SGDLS; CDR2 reads YYNGEE. The CDR3 loop reads CASSAPGLAGGPDTQYF. The CDR3 nucleotides read TGTGCCAGCAGCGCCCCGGGACTAGCGGGGGGGCCGGATACGCAGTATTTT.

The chain combines TRBV7-2 with TRBJ1-3, with TRBD1 matching over 10 bases. Trimming took 1 base from V and 6 from J; bases not matched to a gene: 6. Per the germline V gene, CDR1 is SGHTA and CDR2 is FQGNSA. The CDR3 has 16 amino acids. The CDR3 DNA follows: TGTGCCAGCAGCTTAGTTTCGACAGGGGGCGAAAACACCATATATTTT. Translation: CASSLVSTGGENTIYF.

CDR3 sequence (DNA): TGTGCCAGCAGCTTAGTCCGGGGGGGCGAGACCCAGTACTTC. Protein sequence: CASSLVRGGETQYF. J is TRBJ2-5 and V is TRBV7-2, with TRBD2 identical over 8 bases. J gave up 5 bases and V 1 base, and 3 bases lay outside the gene matches. Germline CDR1 is SGHTA and CDR2 is FQGNSA. The CDR3 is 14 amino acids.

The chain couples TRBV9 to TRBJ1-1; D possibly corresponds to TRBD1 (5 bases). V lost 0 bases and J lost 3, with 12 bases in between. CDR1 and CDR2 (germline): SGDLS, YYNGEE. The CDR3 spans 15 residues. For the CDR3, the DNA is TGTGCCAGCAGCGTAGGGGTAGGGGCGTACACTGAAGCTTTCTTT. It encodes CASSVGVGAYTEAFF. The whole variable domain, filled in from reference TRBV9 and TRBJ1-1, reads DSGVTQTPKHLITATGQRVTLRCSPRSGDLSVYWYQQSLDQGLQFLIQYYNGEERAKGNILERFSAQQFPDLHSELNLSSLELGDSALYFCASSVGVGAYTEAFFGQGTRLTVV.

The chain employs TRBV3-1 (or the pseudogene TRBV3-2) and TRBJ1-1; D ambiguous. Trimming removed 3 bases at V and 1 base at J, with 12 bases between. Germline V lookup: CDR1 LGHDT, CDR2 YNNKEL (reference sequence). This CDR3 has 15 residues. CDR3 residues: CASSQGLVANTEAFF. The CDR3 region has the DNA TGTGCCAGCAGCCAGGGCTTGGTGGCGAACACTGAAGCTTTCTTT.

The rearrangement uses TRBV3-1 (or the pseudogene TRBV3-2) and TRBJ2-2, with a weak D call TRBD2 (5 bases). Germline values: CDR1 LGHDT, CDR2 YNNKEL (reference sequence). Trimming stripped 0 bases from V and 6 bases from J, with 8 bases between. The CDR3 has 14 amino acids. The CDR3 DNA sequence: TGTGCCAGCAGCCAAGATTTTAGCGCCGGGGAGCTGTTTTTT. Translated: CASSQDFSAGELFF.